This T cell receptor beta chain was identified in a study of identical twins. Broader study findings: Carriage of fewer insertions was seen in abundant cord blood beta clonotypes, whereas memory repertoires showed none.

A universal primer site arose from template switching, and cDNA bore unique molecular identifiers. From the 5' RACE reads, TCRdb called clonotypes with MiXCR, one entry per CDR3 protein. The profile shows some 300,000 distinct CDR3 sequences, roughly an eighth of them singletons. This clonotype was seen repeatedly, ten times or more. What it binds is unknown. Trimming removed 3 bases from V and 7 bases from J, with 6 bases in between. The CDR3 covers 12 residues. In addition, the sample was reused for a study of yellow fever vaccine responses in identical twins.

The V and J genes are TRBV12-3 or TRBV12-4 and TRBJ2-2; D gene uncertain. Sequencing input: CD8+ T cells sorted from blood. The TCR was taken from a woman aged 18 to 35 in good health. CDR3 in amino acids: CASSFPVGELFF. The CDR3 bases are TGTGCCAGCAGTTTTCCGGTCGGGGAGCTGTTTTTT.